Presented here are 16 T cell receptor beta chains from one specimen sequenced in a study of cytomegalovirus exposure and HLA in healthy donors. The PCR employed 60 Vbeta primers together with 13 Jbeta primers. The method was immunoSEQ multiplex PCR; TCRdb's version includes in-frame clones alone and lacks a portion of them. The repertoire holds 90,000 to 150,000 clones, with over 60% as singletons. What was sequenced was PBMCs. The receptor set was obtained from a man in his forties or fifties in good health and CMV-seropositive.

This clone came up once. The genes are TRBV7-9 and TRBJ2-7; 8 bases map to TRBD1. J lost 3 bases, V lost 5 bases, and 3 bases had no gene match. CDR3 length equals 13 residues. From germline, CDR1 is SEHNR and CDR2 FQNEAQ (reference sequence). The CDR3 DNA reads as TGTGCCAGCAGCCCGGACAGGGTCTACGAGCAGTACTTC. Amino acid sequence: CASSPDRVYEQYF. The full variable domain, its missing parts supplied by reference TRBV7-9 and TRBJ2-7, is DTGVSQNPRHKITKRGQNVTFRCDPISEHNRLYWYRQTLGQGPEFLTYFQNEAQLEKSRLLSDRFSAERPKGSFSTLEIQRTEQGDSAMYLCASSPDRVYEQYFGPGTRLTVT.

The V call is TRBV7-3, the J call TRBJ1-1; unclear D gene. The CDR3 covers 15 residues. V gave up 2 bases and J gave up 1 base, with 11 bases separating them. Germline V gene data show CDR1 as SGHTA and CDR2 as FQGTGA. The CDR3 DNA follows: TGTGCCAGCAGCTTATATTCGGGGAGGAACACTGAAGCTTTCTTT. This codes for CASSLYSGRNTEAFF.

The rearrangement links TRBV28 to TRBJ2-7, with D possibly matching TRBD2 (6 bases). This CDR3 comprises 13 residues. Per the germline V gene, CDR1 is MDHEN and CDR2 is SYDVKM. V lost 8 bases, J lost 1 base, and 12 bases lay in between. DNA of the CDR3: TGTGCCAGCGCGGGGTCTCCTTCCTACGAGCAGTACTTC. Its protein product is CASAGSPSYEQYF.

The rearrangement links TRBV28 to TRBJ2-5, with 7 positions matching TRBD2. The junction had 8 bases not matched to a gene; V was cut back by 5 bases and J by 2 bases. CDR3 length: 15 residues. Germline CDR1 MDHEN, CDR2 SYDVKM. The chain's CDR3 is CASSPGTITQETQYF. The CDR3 DNA reads TGTGCCAGCAGTCCCGGGACTATCACGCAAGAGACCCAGTACTTC.

This clone was seen only once. The chain combines TRBV6-1 with TRBJ1-2; D call uncertain. Germline V CDR1 and CDR2: MNHNS, SASEGT. V shed 2 bases and J shed 7 bases, with 14 bases lying between them. CDR3 length: 14 amino acids. In nucleotides, the CDR3 is TGTGCCAGCAGTGAATCACGCCTAGTCTCTGGCTACACCTTC. Translating it yields CASSESRLVSGYTF.

The CDR3 sequence is CASSLSTAGELFF. Here the CDR3 DNA reads TGTGCCAGCAGCCTCAGTACCGCCGGGGAGCTGTTTTTT. The V and J genes are TRBV6-1 and TRBJ2-2, with D unresolved. V was shortened by 6 bases and J by 6 bases, with 11 bases between the two germline ends. The CDR3 length is 13 residues. Germline V gene data show CDR1 as MNHNS and CDR2 as SASEGT.

V is TRBV4-1 and J is TRBJ2-5, with 7 bases matching TRBD1. CDR3 size: 15 residues. V gave up 4 bases and J gave up 5 bases; unmatched junction bases: 10. Germline lookup yields CDR1 MGHRA and CDR2 YSYEKL. In DNA, the CDR3 is TGCGCCAGCAGCCCTTCGGGACAGAGGGGGGAGACCCAGTACTTC. It yields the protein CASSPSGQRGETQYF.

In this sample, this clone turned up a few times. The chain uses TRBV13 and TRBJ1-6, with 9 nucleotides matching TRBD1. V lost 4 bases and J lost 6; bases outside the gene matches: 4. CDR1 is PRHDT, CDR2 FYEKMQ, per germline (reference sequence). CDR3 length: 15 amino acids. The CDR3 DNA follows: TGTGCCAGCAGCTGGAGGGACAGGGTTAATTCACCCCTCCACTTT. It specifies CASSWRDRVNSPLHF. Supplemented by reference TRBV13 and TRBJ1-6, the full variable domain reads AAGVIQSPRHLIKEKRETATLKCYPIPRHDTVYWYQQGPGQDPQFLISFYEKMQSDKGSIPDRFSAQQFSDYHSELNMSSLELGDSALYFCASSWRDRVNSPLHFGNGTRLTVT.

The chain employs TRBV4-3 and TRBJ2-1; D is perhaps TRBD1 (5 bases). The CDR3 loop spans 17 amino acids. Germline CDR1 reads LGHNA; CDR2 reads YSLEER. Trimming took off 0 bases at V and 4 bases at J, with 16 bases between the two ends. For the CDR3, the DNA is TGCGCCAGCAGCCAAGATGGAATAGGGGTCGGTTACAATGAGCAGTTCTTC. It is translated as CASSQDGIGVGYNEQFF.

V is TRBV5-4 and J is TRBJ1-1; 8 bases are a match to TRBD1. The V segment lost 4 bases and the J segment 4 bases; nucleotides outside the gene matches: 12. There are 16 residues in the CDR3. Germline V gene lookup returns CDR1 SGHNT and CDR2 YYREEE (reference sequence). The CDR3 DNA follows: TGTGCCAGCAGCCTACTAGCGACAGGGGCGGGCACTGAAGCTTTCTTT. Translated, it gives CASSLLATGAGTEAFF.

With regard to this clone: The junction does not match germline at one end; this may be a read error. V gene TRBV19 combines with J gene TRBJ2-5; 9 bases are shared with TRBD1. The length of the CDR3 is 13 residues. The germline V gene has CDR1 LNHDA and CDR2 SQIVND (reference sequence). This CDR3 reads CASSGGTGQTQYF. The CDR3 DNA is TGTGCCAGTAGTGGGGGGACAGGGCAGACTCAGTACTTC.

Only a few counts were recorded for this clone. The chain is built from TRBV5-1 and TRBJ2-7; no definite D call. Trimming removed 0 bases at V and 3 bases at J, with 10 bases between. This CDR3 comprises 14 residues. The germline gives CDR1 SGHRS, CDR2 YFSETQ. CDR3 coding DNA: TGCGCCAGCAGCTTGGACAGTTCCTACTACGAGCAGTACTTC. Residues: CASSLDSSYYEQYF.

This sequence joins TRBV5-1 and TRBJ1-5, with D possibly TRBD1 on 5 matching bases. Germline assignment: CDR1 SGHRS and CDR2 YFSETQ. V lost 4 bases to trimming and J lost 3 bases, with 14 bases between them. The CDR3 has 15 residues. CDR3 sequence reads: CASSPGVADNQPQHF. The CDR3 DNA follows: TGCGCCAGCAGCCCGGGGGTGGCAGACAATCAGCCCCAGCATTTT.

This chain uses TRBV5-1 with TRBJ2-3, with 8 nucleotides matching TRBD1. Germline loops: CDR1 SGHRS, CDR2 YFSETQ. There are 16 residues in the CDR3. V trimming: 3 bases; J trimming: 1 base; junction bases outside the gene matches: 7. In DNA form, the CDR3 reads TGCGCCAGCAGCTCGTTACAGGGGGTGGGCACAGATACGCAGTATTTT. Translating gives CASSSLQGVGTDTQYF.

For the CDR3, the DNA is TGTGCCAGCAGCTCTCGGACAGGGGGCGAGCAGTACTTC. Encoded protein: CASSSRTGGEQYF. The chain has TRBV7-2 and TRBJ2-7, with 10 bases aligning to TRBD1. Germline trimming cut 4 bases from V and 6 bases from J; bases unmatched to any gene: 3. The CDR3 is made up of 13 amino acids. Germline loops: CDR1 SGHTA, CDR2 FQGNSA.

This clone was seen a few times. CDR3 region: CASSVQQNTEAFF. DNA for the CDR3: TGTGCCAGCAGCGTACAGCAGAACACTGAAGCTTTCTTT. This chain connects TRBV7-3 to TRBJ1-1; unclear D gene. CDR1 is SGHTA, CDR2 FQGTGA, per germline. V shed 5 bases and J shed 1 base, with 8 bases lying between them. This CDR3 contains 13 residues.